Below, 22 T cell receptor beta chains from the same sample are listed, as sequenced in a study of T cells in Graves' hyperthyroidism and ophthalmopathy. Amplification of TCR beta CDR3 regions used RNA as the template. The primer set for the first-round RT-PCR of the TCR CDR3 was HTBI. MiXCR, applied by TCRdb to the multiplex PCR reads, yields one record per CDR3 protein. The data show about 520,000 distinct CDR3 sequences, around 24% seen once. The material sequenced was blood. All receptors come from a woman aged 25-40 years with Graves' ophthalmopathy.

This clonotype was observed at least ten times. The rearrangement joins TRBV12-3 or TRBV12-4 to TRBJ2-7; D is tentatively TRBD1 or TRBD2 (7 bases each). V lost 5 bases to trimming and J lost 0 bases, with 20 bases between them. The CDR3 totals 17 residues. The CDR3 region has the DNA TGTGCCAGCAGTAGCGGGGCGACAGGGAGGGGCTCCTACGAGCAGTACTTC. Translating gives CASSSGATGRGSYEQYF.

The rearrangement links TRBV2 to TRBJ2-3, with a tentative D call TRBD1 (6 bases). V gave up 7 bases and J gave up 4 bases, with 15 bases separating them. CDR1 SNHLY and CDR2 FYNNEI come from the germline V gene. This CDR3 has 14 residues. CDR3 nucleotide sequence: TGTGCCAGCATCCACAGGGCCGTCGCAGATACGCAGTATTTT. Translating gives CASIHRAVADTQYF.

Many counts were recorded for this clonotype. The chain has TRBV6-5 and TRBJ2-2, with D unresolved. The CDR3 totals 16 residues. Germline V gene lookup returns CDR1 MNHEY and CDR2 SVGAGI. The germline V and J ends were trimmed by 2 bases and 0 bases, with 10 bases remaining between them. The CDR3 coding sequence is TGTGCCAGCAGTTACCCCCAATTCGCGAACACCGGGGAGCTGTTTTTT. It codes for CASSYPQFANTGELFF.

The V gene is TRBV5-1, the J gene TRBJ1-3; D possibly corresponds to TRBD1 (6 bases). V lost 0 bases and J 1 base, leaving 26 bases between the germline ends. The CDR3 runs 21 residues. The V gene's germline CDR1 is SGHRS and CDR2 YFSETQ. The CDR3: CASSLDYWTANNIESGNTIYF. DNA of the CDR3: TGCGCCAGCAGCTTGGACTATTGGACAGCAAACAACATAGAGTCTGGAAACACCATATATTTT.

This clonotype occurred many times. The chain couples TRBV4-3 to TRBJ1-2; possibly TRBD1 for D (6 bases). V was cut by 0 bases and J by 2 bases, with 13 bases left in between. Germline V gene data show CDR1 as LGHNA and CDR2 as YSLEER. The CDR3 runs to 16 residues. The CDR3 protein is CASSQDSTGTNYGYTF. The CDR3 DNA is TGCGCCAGCAGCCAAGATAGCACAGGGACAAACTATGGCTACACCTTC.

This clonotype was observed at least ten times. The rearrangement joins TRBV4-1 to TRBJ1-5, with 8 positions matching TRBD1. The CDR3 consists of 16 residues. J lost 5 bases, V lost 4 bases, and 10 bases had no gene match. Looked up from germline, CDR1 is MGHRA and CDR2 is YSYEKL. CDR3 sequence reads: CASSPRTGWGHQPQHF. The CDR3 DNA follows: TGCGCCAGCAGCCCCCGGACAGGGTGGGGTCATCAGCCCCAGCATTTT.

This chain links TRBV24-1 with TRBJ2-5, with 8 positions matching TRBD1. The V and J ends lost 5 bases and 4 bases, in that order; junction bases with no gene match: 11. The germline CDR1 and CDR2 sequences are KGHDR and SFDVKD. The length of the CDR3 is 16 residues. CDR3 amino acids: CATSAEGRGRGETQYF. The CDR3 nucleotides read TGTGCCACCAGTGCGGAAGGCAGGGGGCGGGGAGAGACCCAGTACTTC.

This clonotype was found many times. A junction boundary mismatches the germline segment, possibly from a read error. The chain has TRBV20-1 and TRBJ1-3, with 11 bases that match TRBD1. This CDR3 has 16 residues. Germline V lookup: CDR1 DFQATT, CDR2 SNEGSKA (reference sequence). For the CDR3, the DNA is TGCAATGCTAGAGTCGAGGGACAGGGGGCTGGAAACACCATATATTTT. This codes for CNARVEGQGAGNTIYF.

This clonotype occurred many times. The J gene is TRBJ2-5, the V gene TRBV7-9, with 14 bases aligning to TRBD2. The CDR3 runs 16 residues. Per the germline V gene, CDR1 is SEHNR and CDR2 is FQNEAQ (reference sequence). V trimming: 5 bases; J trimming: 2 bases; junction bases outside the gene matches: 4. The CDR3 region has the DNA TGTGCCAGCAGCCAGGGGACTAGCGGGGGTCAAGAGACCCAGTACTTC. Translated: CASSQGTSGGQETQYF. Based on the CDR3 plus reference TRBV7-9 and TRBJ2-5, the full variable domain is DTGVSQNPRHKITKRGQNVTFRCDPISEHNRLYWYRQTLGQGPEFLTYFQNEAQLEKSRLLSDRFSAERPKGSFSTLEIQRTEQGDSAMYLCASSQGTSGGQETQYFGPGTRLLVL.

This clonotype was observed many times. In DNA, the CDR3 is TGTGCCAGCAGTCCGGAGGGACTAGCGGCGTACGAGCAGTACTTC. It yields the protein CASSPEGLAAYEQYF. V is TRBV9 and J is TRBJ2-7, with TRBD2 matching over 11 bases. Germline CDR1 is SGDLS and CDR2 is YYNGEE. This CDR3 region has 15 residues. V gave up 5 bases and J gave up 4 bases; unmatched junction bases: 8.

This clonotype was counted only a few times. The V and J genes are TRBV6-2 or TRBV6-3 and TRBJ2-7; tentatively, D is TRBD1 (5 bases). Trimming cost V 1 base and J 7 bases, with 11 bases left between them. The germline V gene encodes CDR1 MNHEY and CDR2 SVGEGT. CDR3 size: 13 residues. CDR3 protein: CASSYWLGQEQYF. CDR3 in DNA: TGTGCCAGCAGTTACTGGTTGGGGCAGGAGCAGTACTTC.

The CDR3 here is CASSYTHNSGNTIYF. DNA of the CDR3: TGTGCCAGCAGTTACACACATAACTCTGGAAACACCATATATTTT. The J gene is TRBJ1-3, the V gene TRBV6-5; no definite D call. Trimming left V 2 bases short and J 0 bases short, with 8 bases between. Germline V CDR1 and CDR2: MNHEY, SVGAGI. The CDR3 loop spans 15 amino acids.

This clonotype was observed many times. V and J are TRBV11-3 and TRBJ2-6; D ambiguous. V lost 1 base, J lost 4 bases, and 14 bases lay in between. The CDR3 spans 17 residues. The germline V gene encodes CDR1 SGHNT and CDR2 YENEEA. The CDR3 protein is CASSLGWLSMGANVLTF. For the CDR3, the DNA is TGTGCCAGCAGCTTAGGTTGGCTTTCCATGGGGGCCAACGTCCTGACTTTC.

This clonotype was seen many times. V is TRBV7-2 and J is TRBJ2-1; TRBD1 might be the D (6 bases). Germline loops: CDR1 SGHTA, CDR2 FQGNSA. The V and J ends lost 2 bases and 10 bases respectively, with 12 bases between them. There are 13 residues in the CDR3. CDR3 in amino acids: CASSLKAGTEQFF. In DNA form, the CDR3 reads TGTGCCAGCAGCTTAAAAGCTGGGACAGAGCAGTTCTTC.

This clonotype was seen at least ten times. The chain uses TRBV20-1 and TRBJ1-2; the D gene is possibly TRBD1 (5 bases). There are 12 residues in the CDR3. Germline CDR1 and CDR2: DFQATT and SNEGSKA (reference sequence). V lost 6 bases and J 8 bases, leaving 16 bases between the germline ends. The CDR3 is CSARRDGSGYTF. As DNA, the CDR3 is TGCAGTGCAAGGCGGGACGGGAGCGGCTACACCTTC.

V gene TRBV24-1 combines with J gene TRBJ1-1; 10 bases align to TRBD1. With V trimmed by 12 bases and J by 3 bases, 18 bases remained unmatched. The CDR3 extends over 17 amino acids. From germline, CDR1 is KGHDR and CDR2 SFDVKD. The CDR3 sequence is CASLRDRGCGWDTEAFF. The CDR3 DNA reads as TGTGCCTCCCTACGGGACAGGGGTTGCGGGTGGGACACTGAAGCTTTCTTT.

This clonotype was found a few times. The J gene is TRBJ2-5, the V gene TRBV3-1; perhaps TRBD1 as D (5 bases). Germline V CDR1 and CDR2: LGHDT, YNNKEL (reference sequence). V gave up 1 base and J gave up 2 bases, with 8 bases separating them. The CDR3 has 14 residues. The CDR3 region is CASSQGRDQETQYF. In DNA form, the CDR3 reads TGTGCCAGCAGCCAAGGCAGGGATCAAGAGACCCAGTACTTC.

This clonotype was counted ten times or more. This sequence joins TRBV9 and TRBJ1-1; D perhaps matches TRBD1 (6 bases). V was shortened by 1 base and J by 1 base, with 8 bases between the two germline ends. The CDR3 extends over 14 amino acids. Per germline, CDR1 SGDLS and CDR2 YYNGEE. In DNA, the CDR3 is TGTGCCAGCAGCGTACAGACAGGGAACACTGAAGCTTTCTTT. Protein product: CASSVQTGNTEAFF.

The V gene is TRBV5-6, the J gene TRBJ2-7, with 7 bases lining up with TRBD2. V gave up 4 bases and J gave up 1 base; unmatched junction bases: 14. The CDR3 covers 17 residues. Per the germline V gene, CDR1 is SGHDT and CDR2 is YYEEEE. CDR3 in amino acids: CASSPRVGAGESYEQYF. In DNA, the CDR3 is TGTGCCAGCAGCCCGAGAGTCGGGGCGGGGGAATCCTACGAGCAGTACTTC.

The chain links TRBV6-2 or TRBV6-3 to TRBJ2-7, with TRBD2 matching 14 bases. The CDR3 is 19 residues long. The ends lost 7 bases at V and 2 bases at J; junction bases unmatched: 16. Germline V gives CDR1 MNHEY, CDR2 SVGEGT. CDR3 sequence reads: CASTTSFGTSGGGAYEQYF. DNA of the CDR3: TGTGCCAGCACCACGTCCTTTGGGACTAGCGGGGGCGGGGCCTACGAGCAGTACTTC.

The V and J genes are TRBV27 and TRBJ2-7; D is possibly TRBD1 (5 bases). CDR1 MNHEY and CDR2 SMNVEV come from the germline V gene (reference sequence). The length of the CDR3 is 13 residues. The ends were cut back, 2 bases at V and 7 bases at J, with 12 bases in the middle. The CDR3 protein is CASSLGDSQEQYF. CDR3 bases: TGTGCCAGCAGTTTAGGAGACAGTCAAGAGCAGTACTTC.

This clonotype has more than one count but fewer than ten. This chain joins TRBV2 and TRBJ2-3; D not certain. From germline, CDR1 is SNHLY and CDR2 FYNNEI. The CDR3 has 12 residues. V was cut by 0 bases and J by 4 bases, with 2 bases left in between. CDR3 protein: CASSEAADTQYF. The CDR3 nucleotides are TGTGCCAGCAGTGAAGCAGCAGATACGCAGTATTTT.